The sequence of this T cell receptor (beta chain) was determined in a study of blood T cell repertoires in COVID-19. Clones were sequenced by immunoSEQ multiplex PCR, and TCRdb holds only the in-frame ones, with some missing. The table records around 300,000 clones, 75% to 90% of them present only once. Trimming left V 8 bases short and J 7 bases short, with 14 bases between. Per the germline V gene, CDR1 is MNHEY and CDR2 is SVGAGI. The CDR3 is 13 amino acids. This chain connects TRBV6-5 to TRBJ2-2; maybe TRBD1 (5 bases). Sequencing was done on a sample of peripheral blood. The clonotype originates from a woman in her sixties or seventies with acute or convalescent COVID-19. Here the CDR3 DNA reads TGTGCCAGCTCCAGGGTTATAATCGGGGAGCTGTTTTTT. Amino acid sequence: CASSRVIIGELFF.